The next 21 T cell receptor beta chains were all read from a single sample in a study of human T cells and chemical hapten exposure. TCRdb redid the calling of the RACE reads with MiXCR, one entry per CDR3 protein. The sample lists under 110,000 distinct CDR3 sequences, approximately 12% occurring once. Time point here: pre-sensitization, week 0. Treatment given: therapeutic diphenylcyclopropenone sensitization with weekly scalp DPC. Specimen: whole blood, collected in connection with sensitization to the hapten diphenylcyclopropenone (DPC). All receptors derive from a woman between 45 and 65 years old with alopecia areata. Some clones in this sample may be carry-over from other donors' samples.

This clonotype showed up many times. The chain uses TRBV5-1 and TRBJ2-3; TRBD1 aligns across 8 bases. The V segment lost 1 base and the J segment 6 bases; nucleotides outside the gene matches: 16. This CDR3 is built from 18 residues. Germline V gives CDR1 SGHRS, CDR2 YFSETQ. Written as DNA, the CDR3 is TGCGCCAGCAGCTTGCGCGCCCTTGGGACAGGCGTCAGGGATACGCAGTATTTT. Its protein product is CASSLRALGTGVRDTQYF.

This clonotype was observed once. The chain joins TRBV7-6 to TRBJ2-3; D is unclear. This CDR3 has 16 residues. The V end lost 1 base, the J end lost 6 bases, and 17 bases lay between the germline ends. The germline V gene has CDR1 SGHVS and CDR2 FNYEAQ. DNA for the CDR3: TGTGCCAGCAGCTTAGGGGTGACGACCCCATCCGATACGCAGTATTTT. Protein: CASSLGVTTPSDTQYF.

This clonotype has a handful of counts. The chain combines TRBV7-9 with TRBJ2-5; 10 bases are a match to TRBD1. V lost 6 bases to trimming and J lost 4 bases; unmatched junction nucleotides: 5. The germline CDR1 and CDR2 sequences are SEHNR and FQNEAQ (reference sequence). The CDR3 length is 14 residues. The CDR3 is CASRGQGMGETQYF. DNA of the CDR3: TGTGCCAGCAGGGGACAGGGGATGGGAGAGACCCAGTACTTC.

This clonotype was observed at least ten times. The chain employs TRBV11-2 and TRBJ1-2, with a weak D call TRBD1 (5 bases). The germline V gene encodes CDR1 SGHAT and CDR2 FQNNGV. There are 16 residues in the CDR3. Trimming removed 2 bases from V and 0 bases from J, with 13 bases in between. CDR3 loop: CASSLLTGVPNYGYTF. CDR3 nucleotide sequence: TGTGCCAGCAGCTTACTTACAGGCGTGCCTAACTATGGCTACACCTTC. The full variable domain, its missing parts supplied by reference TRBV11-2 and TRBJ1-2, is EAGVAQSPRYKIIEKRQSVAFWCNPISGHATLYWYQQILGQGPKLLIQFQNNGVVDDSQLPKDRFSAERLKGVDSTLKIQPAKLEDSAVYLCASSLLTGVPNYGYTFGSGTRLTVV.

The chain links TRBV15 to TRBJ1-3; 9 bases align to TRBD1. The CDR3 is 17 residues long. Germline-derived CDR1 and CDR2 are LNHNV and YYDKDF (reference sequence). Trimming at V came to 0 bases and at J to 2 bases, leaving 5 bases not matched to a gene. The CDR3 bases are TGTGCCACCAGCAGAGATCTGGACAGGGGAGCTGGAAACACCATATATTTT. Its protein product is CATSRDLDRGAGNTIYF.

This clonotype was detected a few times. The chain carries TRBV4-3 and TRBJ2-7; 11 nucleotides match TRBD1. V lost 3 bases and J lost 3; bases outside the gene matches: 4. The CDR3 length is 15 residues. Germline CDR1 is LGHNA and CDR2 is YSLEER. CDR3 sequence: CASSQAGTGGYEQYF. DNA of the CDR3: TGCGCCAGCAGCCAGGCCGGGACAGGGGGCTACGAGCAGTACTTC.

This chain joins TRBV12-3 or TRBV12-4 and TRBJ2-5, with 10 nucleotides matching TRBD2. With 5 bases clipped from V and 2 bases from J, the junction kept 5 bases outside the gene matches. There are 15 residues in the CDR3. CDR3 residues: CASSKRTSGQETQYF. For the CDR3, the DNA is TGTGCCAGCAGTAAACGGACTAGCGGACAAGAGACCCAGTACTTC.

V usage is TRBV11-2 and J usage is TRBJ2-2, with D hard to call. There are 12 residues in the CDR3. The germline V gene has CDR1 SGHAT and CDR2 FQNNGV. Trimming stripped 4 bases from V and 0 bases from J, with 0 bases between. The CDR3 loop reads CASSSNTGELFF. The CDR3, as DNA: TGTGCCAGCAGCTCGAACACCGGGGAGCTGTTTTTT.

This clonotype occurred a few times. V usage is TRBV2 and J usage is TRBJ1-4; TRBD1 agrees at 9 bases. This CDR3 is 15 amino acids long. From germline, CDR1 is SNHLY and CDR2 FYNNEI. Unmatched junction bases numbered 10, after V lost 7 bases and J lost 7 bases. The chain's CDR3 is CASIKPGQGSEKLFF. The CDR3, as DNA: TGTGCCAGCATCAAACCGGGACAGGGAAGTGAAAAACTGTTTTTT.

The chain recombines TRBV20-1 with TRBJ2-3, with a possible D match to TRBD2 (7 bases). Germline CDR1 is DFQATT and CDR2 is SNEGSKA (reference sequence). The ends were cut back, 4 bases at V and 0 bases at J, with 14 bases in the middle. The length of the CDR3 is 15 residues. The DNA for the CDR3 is TGCAGTGCTACCACCGGGGGGCCCAGCACAGATACGCAGTATTTT. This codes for CSATTGGPSTDTQYF.

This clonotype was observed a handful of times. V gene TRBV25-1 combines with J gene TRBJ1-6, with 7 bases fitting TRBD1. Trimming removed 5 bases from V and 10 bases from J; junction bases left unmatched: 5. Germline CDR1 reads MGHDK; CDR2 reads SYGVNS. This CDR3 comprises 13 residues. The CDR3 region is CASSTRTGSPLHF. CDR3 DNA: TGTGCCAGCAGTACACGGACAGGATCACCCCTCCACTTT.

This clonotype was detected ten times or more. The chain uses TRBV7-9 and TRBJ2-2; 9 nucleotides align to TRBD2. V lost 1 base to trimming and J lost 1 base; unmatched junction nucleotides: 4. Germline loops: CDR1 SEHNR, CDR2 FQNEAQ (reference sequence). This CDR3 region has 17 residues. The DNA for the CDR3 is TGTGCCAGCAGCTTAGGGGGACTAGCAGAGAACACCGGGGAGCTGTTTTTT. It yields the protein CASSLGGLAENTGELFF. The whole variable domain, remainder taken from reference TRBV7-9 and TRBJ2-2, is DTGVSQNPRHKITKRGQNVTFRCDPISEHNRLYWYRQTLGQGPEFLTYFQNEAQLEKSRLLSDRFSAERPKGSFSTLEIQRTEQGDSAMYLCASSLGGLAENTGELFFGEGSRLTVL.

The CDR3 DNA reads as TGTGCCAGCAGCCCCAGACAGGGGGCGGTTGAAGCTTTCTTT. This translates into CASSPRQGAVEAFF. This chain links TRBV7-6 with TRBJ1-1, with TRBD1 identical over 10 bases. CDR1 and CDR2 (germline): SGHVS, FNYEAQ. The CDR3 is 14 residues long. With 5 bases clipped from V and 7 bases from J, the junction kept 7 bases outside the gene matches.

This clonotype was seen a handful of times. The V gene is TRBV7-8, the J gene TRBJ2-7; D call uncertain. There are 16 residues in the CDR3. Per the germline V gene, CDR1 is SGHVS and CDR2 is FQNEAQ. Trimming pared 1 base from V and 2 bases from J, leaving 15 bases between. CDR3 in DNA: TGTGCCAGCAGCTTAGGGGTGGCTGGTGGTGCCTACGAGCAGTACTTC. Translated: CASSLGVAGGAYEQYF.

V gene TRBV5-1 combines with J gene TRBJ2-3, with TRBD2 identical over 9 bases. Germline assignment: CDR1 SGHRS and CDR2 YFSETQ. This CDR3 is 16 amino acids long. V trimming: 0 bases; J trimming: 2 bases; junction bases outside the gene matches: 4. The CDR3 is CASSLGASGVTDTQYF. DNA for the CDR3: TGCGCCAGCAGCTTGGGAGCTAGCGGGGTCACAGATACGCAGTATTTT.

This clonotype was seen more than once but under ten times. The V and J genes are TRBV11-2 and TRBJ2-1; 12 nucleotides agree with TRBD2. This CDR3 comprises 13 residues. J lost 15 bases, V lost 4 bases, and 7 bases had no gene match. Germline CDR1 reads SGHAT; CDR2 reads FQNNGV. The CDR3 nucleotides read TGTGCCAGCAGCTCGGTACTAGCGGGAGGACGGTTCTTC. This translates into CASSSVLAGGRFF.

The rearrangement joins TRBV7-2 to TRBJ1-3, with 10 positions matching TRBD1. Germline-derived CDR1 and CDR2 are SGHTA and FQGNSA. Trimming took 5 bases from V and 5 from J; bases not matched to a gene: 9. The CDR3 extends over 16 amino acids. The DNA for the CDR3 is TGTGCCAGCAGCCAAGCCGGGACAGGGGAAAGAAACACCATATATTTT. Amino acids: CASSQAGTGERNTIYF.

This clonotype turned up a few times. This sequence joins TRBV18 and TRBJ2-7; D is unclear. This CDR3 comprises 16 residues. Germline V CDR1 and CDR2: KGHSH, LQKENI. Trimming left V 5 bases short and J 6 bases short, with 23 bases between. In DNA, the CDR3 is TGTGCCAGCTCAGAGGAGTTGGGAAGGGCCGCATCCGAGCAGTACTTC. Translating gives CASSEELGRAASEQYF. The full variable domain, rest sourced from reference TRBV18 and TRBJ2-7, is NAGVMQNPRHLVRRRGQEARLRCSPMKGHSHVYWYRQLPEEGLKFMVYLQKENIIDESGMPKERFSAEFPKEGPSILRIQQVVRGDSAAYFCASSEELGRAASEQYFGPGTRLTVT.

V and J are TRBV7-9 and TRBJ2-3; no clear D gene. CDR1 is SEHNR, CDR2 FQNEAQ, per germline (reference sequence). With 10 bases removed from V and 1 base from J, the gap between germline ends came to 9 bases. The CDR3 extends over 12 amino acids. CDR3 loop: CATRDRTDTQYF. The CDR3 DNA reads TGTGCCACCAGAGACCGCACAGATACGCAGTATTTT.

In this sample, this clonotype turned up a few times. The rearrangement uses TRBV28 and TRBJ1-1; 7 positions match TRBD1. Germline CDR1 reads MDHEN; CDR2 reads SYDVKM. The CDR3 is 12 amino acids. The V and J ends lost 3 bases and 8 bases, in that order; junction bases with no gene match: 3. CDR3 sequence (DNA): TGTGCCAGCAGTTTCTCGGACAGGGAAGCTTTCTTT. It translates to CASSFSDREAFF.

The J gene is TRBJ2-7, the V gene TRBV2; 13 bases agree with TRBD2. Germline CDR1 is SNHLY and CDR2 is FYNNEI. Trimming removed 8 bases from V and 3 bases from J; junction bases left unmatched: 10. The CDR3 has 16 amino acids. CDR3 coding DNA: TGTGCCAGCTCCGGACTAGCGGGAGAGGGGCTCTACGAGCAGTACTTC. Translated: CASSGLAGEGLYEQYF.